This TCR beta chain was found in a study of cytomegalovirus exposure and HLA in healthy donors. The wider study: Per a later analysis, the approximately 600 first-cohort and over 90 validation repertoires shared one platform. General observations from the study: The study designated over 150 TCR beta chains cytomegalovirus-associated. Clusters of TCRs from the first cohort tended to co-occur in the roughly 120 validation repertoires (as a later analysis found).

Separate from the 666-subject first cohort was the approximately 130-subject validation cohort, to which the donors belonged. Sequencing was performed with immunoSEQ multiplex PCR; in TCRdb, only in-frame clones are kept and a portion is missing. The sample has approximately 300,000 clones, about nine tenths seen once. Worth noting for this clone: Its antigen is unknown.

Germline CDR1 SGHTA, CDR2 FQGNSA. The V gene lost 1 base and the J gene lost 2 bases, with 9 bases spanning the gap. The CDR3 covers 15 residues. The chain is built from TRBV7-2 and TRBJ1-3; D possibly corresponds to TRBD1 (6 bases). The TCR originated in a woman aged 18-35 years in good health and CMV-seronegative. Sequences were obtained from PBMCs. The CDR3 loop reads CASSLDSGAGNTIYF. As DNA, the CDR3 is TGTGCCAGCAGCTTAGACTCAGGGGCTGGAAACACCATATATTTT. Filled out from reference TRBV7-2 and TRBJ1-3, the complete variable domain reads GAGVSQSPSNKVTEKGKDVELRCDPISGHTALYWYRQSLGQGLEFLIYFQGNSAPDKSGLPSDRFSAERTGGSVSTLTIQRTQQEDSAVYLCASSLDSGAGNTIYFGEGSWLTVV.